This record concerns one TCR beta chain sequence. Libraries were prepared by immunoSEQ multiplex PCR; TCRdb keeps only in-frame clonotypes and omits some of them. The sample holds 160,000 or so clones, 78% seen once. The data stem from a study of blood T cell repertoires in COVID-19. The clonotype comes from a woman older than 75 with acute or convalescent COVID-19. The specimen was peripheral blood.

The CDR3 protein is CASSPIVGRGGSREQFF. In DNA, the CDR3 is TGTGCCAGCTCACCAATAGTTGGACGGGGGGGCAGTCGGGAGCAGTTCTTC. This chain connects TRBV18 to TRBJ2-1; TRBD2 matches 8 bases. Germline CDR1 and CDR2: KGHSH and LQKENI. CDR3 length: 17 residues. J lost 10 bases, V lost 2 bases, and 16 bases had no gene match. Based on the CDR3 plus reference TRBV18 and TRBJ2-1, the full variable domain is NAGVMQNPRHLVRRRGQEARLRCSPMKGHSHVYWYRQLPEEGLKFMVYLQKENIIDESGMPKERFSAEFPKEGPSILRIQQVVRGDSAAYFCASSPIVGRGGSREQFFGPGTRLTVL.